Listed below are T cell receptor beta chains from one sample, sequenced in a study of T cells in Graves' hyperthyroidism and ophthalmopathy. TCRdb itself ran the multiplex PCR reads through MiXCR, one entry per CDR3 protein. The data contain about 380,000 distinct CDR3 sequences, 18% of them singletons. The specimen sequenced was blood. The receptors were sampled from a young man with Graves' ophthalmopathy. Both conserved end residues are part of each CDR3. The D gene is left open where the match is weak.

D gene	V gene	J gene	CDR3 protein
-	TRBV9	TRBJ2-5	CASSPVGGGSLETQYF
-	TRBV5-1	TRBJ1-1	CASSLEGGRGSITEAFF
TRBD2	TRBV18	TRBJ2-2	CASSPPGLAATGELFF
TRBD1	TRBV7-9	TRBJ2-1	CASSFQGDEQFF
TRBD1	TRBV18	TRBJ2-7	CASSPKTGGVYEQYF
-	TRBV28	TRBJ1-4	CASSLWRGEKLFF
TRBD1	TRBV9	TRBJ1-5	CASSPGQGWPQHF
-	TRBV28	TRBJ1-5	CASSFRTGTYSNQPQHF
-	TRBV11-2	TRBJ1-6	CASSYRQTNSPLHF
TRBD1	TRBV9	TRBJ2-7	CASSVGDSRSYEQYF
TRBD1	TRBV5-1	TRBJ1-1	CASNQGAQAFF
-	TRBV2	TRBJ2-3	CASNPGGASTDTQYF
TRBD1	TRBV24-1	TRBJ1-1	CATSEAGGVTEAFF
TRBD1	TRBV4-1	TRBJ2-2	CASSQQGEITGELFF
-	TRBV29-1	TRBJ1-2	CSVITTNYGYTF
TRBD1	TRBV19	TRBJ1-5	CATRDRGVKQPQHF
-	TRBV7-9	TRBJ2-7	CASSLEGSEQYF
-	TRBV20-1	TRBJ1-4	CSARDRQRATNEKLFF
-	TRBV24-1	TRBJ2-3	CATSVGVTSTDTQYF
-	TRBV9	TRBJ2-2	CASSVGPNSYTGELFF
TRBD2	TRBV7-2	TRBJ2-7	CASSLGGGYLSYEQYF
TRBD1	TRBV19	TRBJ2-7	CASGQGVRSYEQYF
-	TRBV28	TRBJ1-5	CASNGGGPGNQPQHF
-	TRBV3-1	TRBJ2-7	CASSREGQPAHSYEQYF
TRBD1	TRBV18	TRBJ2-3	CASSPSRAGGAEDTQYF
-	TRBV7-9	TRBJ2-1	CASSLVTKYNEQFF
TRBD1	TRBV6-1	TRBJ1-2	CASSSWTGPRHGYTF
-	TRBV18	TRBJ2-3	CASSPRLGEDTQYF
TRBD2	TRBV29-1	TRBJ2-1	CSVGLAGGWNEQFF
TRBD1	TRBV2	TRBJ2-5	CASSTGQGWGGAQETQYF
-	TRBV7-9	TRBJ1-4	CASSTQQGHTTNEKLFF
TRBD2	TRBV3-1	TRBJ2-1	CASKDPGGYNEQFF
-	TRBV5-1	TRBJ1-1	CASSWGAGTLDTEAFF
-	TRBV12-5	TRBJ2-5	CASGLWGGETQYF
-	TRBV15	TRBJ2-2	CATSRGGSGFTGELFF